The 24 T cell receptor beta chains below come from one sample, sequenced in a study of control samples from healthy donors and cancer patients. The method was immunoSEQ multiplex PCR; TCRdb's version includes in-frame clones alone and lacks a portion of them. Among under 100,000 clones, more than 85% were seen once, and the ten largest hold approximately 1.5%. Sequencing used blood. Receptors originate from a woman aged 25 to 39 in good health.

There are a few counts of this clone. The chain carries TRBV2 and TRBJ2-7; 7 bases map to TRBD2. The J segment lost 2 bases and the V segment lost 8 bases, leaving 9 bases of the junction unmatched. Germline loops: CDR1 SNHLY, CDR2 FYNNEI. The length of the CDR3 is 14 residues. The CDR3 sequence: CASRRSGLTYEQYF. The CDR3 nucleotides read TGTGCCAGCCGCAGATCGGGACTAACCTACGAGCAGTACTTC.

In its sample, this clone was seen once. CDR3 region: CSARGGHEQYF. DNA of the CDR3: TGCAGTGCTAGAGGGGGTCACGAGCAGTACTTC. This chain joins TRBV20-1 and TRBJ2-7; D unresolved. Per germline, CDR1 DFQATT and CDR2 SNEGSKA (reference sequence). This CDR3 spans 11 amino acids. V lost 1 base to trimming and J lost 5 bases, with 6 bases between them.

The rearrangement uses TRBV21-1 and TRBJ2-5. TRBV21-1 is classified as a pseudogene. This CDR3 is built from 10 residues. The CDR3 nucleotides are TGTGCCAGGGGGCAAGAGACCCAGTACTTC. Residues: CARGQETQYF.

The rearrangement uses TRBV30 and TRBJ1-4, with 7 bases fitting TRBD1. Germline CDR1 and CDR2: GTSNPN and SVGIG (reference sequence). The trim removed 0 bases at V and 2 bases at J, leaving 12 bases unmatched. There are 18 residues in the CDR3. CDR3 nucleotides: TGTGCCTGGAGTGTACAGGGGATAGGGGAGGTCACTAATGAAAAACTGTTTTTT. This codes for CAWSVQGIGEVTNEKLFF.

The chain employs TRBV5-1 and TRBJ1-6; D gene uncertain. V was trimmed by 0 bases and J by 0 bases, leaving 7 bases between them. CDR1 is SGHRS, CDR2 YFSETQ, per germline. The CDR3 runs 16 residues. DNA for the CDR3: TGCGCCAGCAGCTTGGGAGCAGGCTCCTATAATTCACCCCTCCACTTT. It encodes CASSLGAGSYNSPLHF.

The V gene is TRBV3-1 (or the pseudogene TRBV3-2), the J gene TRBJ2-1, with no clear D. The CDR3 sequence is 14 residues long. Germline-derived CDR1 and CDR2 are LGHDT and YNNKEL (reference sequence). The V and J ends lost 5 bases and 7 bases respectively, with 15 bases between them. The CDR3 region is CASSSPVTGNEQFF. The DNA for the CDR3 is TGTGCCAGCAGCTCCCCCGTGACCGGAAATGAGCAGTTCTTC.

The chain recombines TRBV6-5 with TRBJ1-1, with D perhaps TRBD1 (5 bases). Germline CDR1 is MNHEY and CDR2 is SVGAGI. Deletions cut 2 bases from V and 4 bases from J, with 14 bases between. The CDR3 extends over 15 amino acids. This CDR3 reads CASSYNWGMTTEAFF. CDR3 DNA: TGTGCCAGCAGTTACAATTGGGGGATGACCACTGAAGCTTTCTTT.

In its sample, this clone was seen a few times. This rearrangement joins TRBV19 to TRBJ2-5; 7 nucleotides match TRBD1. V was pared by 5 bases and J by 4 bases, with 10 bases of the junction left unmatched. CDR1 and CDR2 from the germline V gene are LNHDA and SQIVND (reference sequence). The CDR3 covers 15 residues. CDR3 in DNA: TGTGCCAGTAGTCCATCCCGGGACAGTGCAGAGACCCAGTACTTC. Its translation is CASSPSRDSAETQYF.

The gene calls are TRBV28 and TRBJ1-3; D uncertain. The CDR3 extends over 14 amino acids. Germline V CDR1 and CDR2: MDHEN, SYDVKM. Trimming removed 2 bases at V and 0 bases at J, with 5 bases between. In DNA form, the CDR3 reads TGTGCCAGCAGTTTAGGAGTCTCTGGAAACACCATATATTTT. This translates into CASSLGVSGNTIYF.

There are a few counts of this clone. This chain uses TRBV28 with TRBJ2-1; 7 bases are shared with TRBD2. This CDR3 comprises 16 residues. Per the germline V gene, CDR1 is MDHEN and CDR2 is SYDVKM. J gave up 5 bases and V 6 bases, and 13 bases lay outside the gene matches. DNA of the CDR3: TGTGCCAGCAGACTCCCCGGGGCGGGGAGGGACAATGAGCAGTTCTTC. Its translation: CASRLPGAGRDNEQFF.

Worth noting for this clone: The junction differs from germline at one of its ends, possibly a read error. Here the CDR3 DNA reads TGTGCCAGCAGTTACCGTGGGGGTGGGCCCAACGTCCTGACTTTC. Residues: CASSYRGGGPNVLTF. V usage is TRBV3-1 (or the pseudogene TRBV3-2) and J usage is TRBJ2-6; TRBD1 or TRBD2 may be the D gene (5 bases each). CDR1 and CDR2 (germline): LGHDT, YNNKEL (reference sequence). The CDR3 is 15 amino acids.

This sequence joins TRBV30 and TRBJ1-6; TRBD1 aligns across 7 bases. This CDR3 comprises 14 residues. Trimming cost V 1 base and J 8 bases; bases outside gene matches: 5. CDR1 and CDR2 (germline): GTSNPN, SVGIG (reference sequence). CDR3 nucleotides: TGTGCCTGGAGTGACACAGGGGCCTATTCACCCCTCCACTTT. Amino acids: CAWSDTGAYSPLHF.

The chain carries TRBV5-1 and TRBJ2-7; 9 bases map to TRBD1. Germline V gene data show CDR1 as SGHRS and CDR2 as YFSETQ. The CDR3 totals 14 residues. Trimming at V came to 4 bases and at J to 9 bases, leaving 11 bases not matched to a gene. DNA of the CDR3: TGCGCCAGCAGCCAGCTGGGACAGGGTAAGGGGCAGTACTTC. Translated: CASSQLGQGKGQYF.

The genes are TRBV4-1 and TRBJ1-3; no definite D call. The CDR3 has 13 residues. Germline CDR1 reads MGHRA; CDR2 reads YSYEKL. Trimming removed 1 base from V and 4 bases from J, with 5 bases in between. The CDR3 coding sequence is TGCGCCAGCAGCCAAGGAGGGGGAAACACCATATATTTT. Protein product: CASSQGGGNTIYF.

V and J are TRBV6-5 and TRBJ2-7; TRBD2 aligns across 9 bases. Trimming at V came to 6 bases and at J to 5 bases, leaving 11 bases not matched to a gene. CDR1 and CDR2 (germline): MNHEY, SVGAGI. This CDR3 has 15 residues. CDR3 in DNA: TGTGCCAGCAGCGTAGCGGGGGTTTTTATTAACGAGCAGTACTTC. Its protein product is CASSVAGVFINEQYF.

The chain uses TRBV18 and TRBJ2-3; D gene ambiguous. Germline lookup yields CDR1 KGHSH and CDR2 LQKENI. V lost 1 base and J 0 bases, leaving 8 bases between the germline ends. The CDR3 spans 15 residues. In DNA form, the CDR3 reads TGTGCCAGCTCACCACGGGCAGCTAGCACAGATACGCAGTATTTT. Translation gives CASSPRAASTDTQYF.

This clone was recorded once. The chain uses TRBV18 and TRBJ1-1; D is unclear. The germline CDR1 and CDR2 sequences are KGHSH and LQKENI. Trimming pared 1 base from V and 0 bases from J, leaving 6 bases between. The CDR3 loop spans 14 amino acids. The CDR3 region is CASSPLTLNTEAFF. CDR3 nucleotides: TGTGCCAGCTCACCACTTACATTGAACACTGAAGCTTTCTTT.

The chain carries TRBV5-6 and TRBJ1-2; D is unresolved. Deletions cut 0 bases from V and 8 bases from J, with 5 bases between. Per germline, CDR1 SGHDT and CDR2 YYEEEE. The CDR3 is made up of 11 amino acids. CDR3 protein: CASSLVGGYTF. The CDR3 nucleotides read TGTGCCAGCAGCTTGGTGGGCGGCTACACCTTC.

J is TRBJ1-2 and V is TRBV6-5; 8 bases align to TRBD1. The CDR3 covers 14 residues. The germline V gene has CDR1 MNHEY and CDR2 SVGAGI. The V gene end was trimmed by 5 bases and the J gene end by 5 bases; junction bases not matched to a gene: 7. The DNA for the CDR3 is TGTGCCAGCAGTACCAGGGGGCCGGTTTATGGCTACACCTTC. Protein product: CASSTRGPVYGYTF.

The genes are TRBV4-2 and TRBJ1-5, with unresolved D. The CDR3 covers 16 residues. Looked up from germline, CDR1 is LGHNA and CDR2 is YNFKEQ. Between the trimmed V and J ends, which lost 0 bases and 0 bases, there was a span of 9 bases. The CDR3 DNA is TGTGCCAGCAGCCAAGAGGCCAGTTATAGCAATCAGCCCCAGCATTTT. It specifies CASSQEASYSNQPQHF.

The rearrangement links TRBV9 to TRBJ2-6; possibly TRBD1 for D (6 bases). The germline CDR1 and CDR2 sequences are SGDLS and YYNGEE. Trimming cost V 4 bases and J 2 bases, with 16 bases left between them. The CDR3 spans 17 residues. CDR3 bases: TGTGCCAGCAGCCCTCATAAAACAGGGCCTGGGGCCAACGTCCTGACTTTC. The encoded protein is CASSPHKTGPGANVLTF.

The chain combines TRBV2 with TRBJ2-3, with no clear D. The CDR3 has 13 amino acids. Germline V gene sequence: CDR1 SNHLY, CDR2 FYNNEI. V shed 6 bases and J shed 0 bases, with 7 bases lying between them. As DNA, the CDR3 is TGTGCCAGCAGGTTGACTAGCACAGATACGCAGTATTTT. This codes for CASRLTSTDTQYF.

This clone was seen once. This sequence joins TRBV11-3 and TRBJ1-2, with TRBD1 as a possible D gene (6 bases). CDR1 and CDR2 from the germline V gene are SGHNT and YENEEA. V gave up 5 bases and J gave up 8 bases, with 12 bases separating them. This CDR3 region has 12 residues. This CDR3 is CASSGRGKGYTF. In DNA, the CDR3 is TGTGCCAGCAGCGGCAGGGGAAAGGGCTACACCTTC.

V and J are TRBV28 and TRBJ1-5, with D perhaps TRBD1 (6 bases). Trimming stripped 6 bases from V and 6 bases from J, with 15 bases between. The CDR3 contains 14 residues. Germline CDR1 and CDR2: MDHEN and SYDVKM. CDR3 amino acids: CASSRDRTVQPQHF. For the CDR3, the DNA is TGTGCCAGCAGCCGAGACCGGACAGTTCAGCCCCAGCATTTT. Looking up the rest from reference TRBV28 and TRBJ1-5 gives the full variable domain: DVKVTQSSRYLVKRTGEKVFLECVQDMDHENMFWYRQDPGLGLRLIYFSYDVKMKEKGDIPEGYSVSREKKERFSLILESASTNQTSMYLCASSRDRTVQPQHFGDGTRLSIL.